The 19 T cell receptor beta chains listed next were all sequenced from one sample in a study of T cell responses to AZD1222 COVID-19 vaccine. Only in-frame clones appear in the TCRdb table, and some are missing; sequencing was by immunoSEQ multiplex PCR. Here the sample spans about 120,000 clones, 75% to 95% being singletons. Sequenced material: peripheral blood, taken on day 0 of AZD1222 vaccination. The receptor set was obtained from an adult in good health.

The chain employs TRBV9 and TRBJ1-3; D not resolved. V was shortened by 2 bases and J by 8 bases, with 11 bases between the two germline ends. The CDR3 consists of 13 residues. Germline lookup yields CDR1 SGDLS and CDR2 YYNGEE. The CDR3 DNA sequence: TGTGCCAGCAGCGTGGCCCCACCGGACACCATATATTTT. It yields the protein CASSVAPPDTIYF.

The rearrangement joins TRBV28 to TRBJ1-5, with D uncertain. V dropped 2 bases and J dropped 3 bases, with 8 bases sitting between them. Germline CDR1 reads MDHEN; CDR2 reads SYDVKM. The CDR3 spans 14 residues. The DNA of the CDR3 is TGTGCCAGCAGTTTACAACTCTACAATCAGCCCCAGCATTTT. Translating it yields CASSLQLYNQPQHF.

The V call is TRBV9, the J call TRBJ2-5, with a possible D match to TRBD2 (5 bases). This CDR3 has 14 residues. Trimming took 8 bases from V and 5 from J, leaving 19 bases between them. Germline CDR1 and CDR2: SGDLS and YYNGEE. The CDR3 region has the DNA TGTGCCAGTTCCAAGGCGGGCTCGAGGGAGACCCAGTACTTC. Encoded protein: CASSKAGSRETQYF.

The rearrangement links TRBV7-8 to TRBJ1-5, with 7 bases matching TRBD1. After removal of 1 base from V and 6 bases from J, the junction contained 0 bases not matched to a gene. This CDR3 spans 13 amino acids. The V gene's germline CDR1 is SGHVS and CDR2 FQNEAQ. The CDR3 loop is CASSLDRGQPQHF. The CDR3 DNA sequence: TGTGCCAGCAGCTTAGACAGGGGTCAGCCCCAGCATTTT. Drawing the rest from reference TRBV7-8 and TRBJ1-5, the complete variable domain is GAGVSQSPRYKVAKRGQDVALRCDPISGHVSLFWYQQALGQGPEFLTYFQNEAQLDKSGLPSDRFFAERPEGSVSTLKIQRTQQEDSAVYLCASSLDRGQPQHFGDGTRLSIL.

The CDR3 bases are TGTGCCAGCAGCTTGCTGAGACAGGGTTCCTACGAGCAGTACTTC. It translates to CASSLLRQGSYEQYF. The chain employs TRBV5-4 and TRBJ2-7; 7 positions agree with TRBD1. The CDR3 is 15 residues long. Germline V gene sequence: CDR1 SGHNT, CDR2 YYREEE (reference sequence). With V trimmed by 1 base and J by 1 base, 5 bases remained unmatched.

This clone was detected only once. V is TRBV19 and J is TRBJ1-2; TRBD1 might be the D (6 bases). The germline V and J ends were trimmed by 7 bases and 10 bases, with 28 bases remaining between them. The CDR3 covers 16 residues. The germline CDR1 and CDR2 sequences are LNHDA and SQIVND (reference sequence). The CDR3 DNA reads TGTGCCAGTATAGCAAGAGGAGGGGGAAAAGATTTCTCCTACACCTTC. This codes for CASIARGGGKDFSYTF.

The J gene is TRBJ2-4, the V gene TRBV24-1; maybe TRBD1 (6 bases). In germline, CDR1 is KGHDR, CDR2 SFDVKD. The CDR3 extends over 15 amino acids. The V and J ends lost 7 bases and 2 bases respectively, with 14 bases between them. CDR3 DNA: TGTGCCACCAGCAGCCGGGACACCCCCAAAAACATTCAGTACTTC. Its protein is CATSSRDTPKNIQYF.

The chain employs TRBV4-2 and TRBJ2-3, with D perhaps matching TRBD2 (6 bases). This CDR3 spans 16 amino acids. Germline loops: CDR1 LGHNA, CDR2 YNFKEQ. V was cut by 1 base and J by 6 bases, with 17 bases left in between. CDR3 residues: CASSQVSGSAPDTQYF. In DNA, the CDR3 is TGTGCCAGCAGCCAAGTTTCCGGGAGCGCTCCCGATACGCAGTATTTT.

The chain combines TRBV12-3 or TRBV12-4 with TRBJ2-1; TRBD2 matches at 8 bases. V lost 8 bases to trimming and J lost 4 bases; unmatched junction nucleotides: 4. The CDR3 contains 13 residues. CDR3 in amino acids: CASREGLYNEQFF. The CDR3 DNA reads TGTGCCAGCCGGGAGGGGCTTTACAATGAGCAGTTCTTC.

The chain joins TRBV9 to TRBJ1-1; no reliable D call. Trimming shortened V by 0 bases and J by 0 bases, and 9 bases separated the two germline ends. This CDR3 region has 15 residues. CDR1 SGDLS and CDR2 YYNGEE come from the germline V gene. The CDR3 protein is CASSVVGVMNTEAFF. The CDR3 DNA follows: TGTGCCAGCAGCGTAGTCGGGGTAATGAACACTGAAGCTTTCTTT.

The chain joins TRBV11-1 to TRBJ1-5, with 8 positions matching TRBD1. This CDR3 comprises 15 residues. In germline, CDR1 is SGHAT, CDR2 FQDESV (reference sequence). Trimming at V came to 4 bases and at J to 2 bases, leaving 4 bases not matched to a gene. The CDR3 sequence: CASSSGQGGNQPQHF. For the CDR3, the DNA is TGTGCCAGCAGCTCAGGACAGGGAGGCAATCAGCCCCAGCATTTT.

The chain uses TRBV19 and TRBJ2-7, with D possibly matching TRBD2 (6 bases). CDR3 size: 13 residues. Trimming removed 4 bases at V and 10 bases at J, with 17 bases between. The germline gives CDR1 LNHDA, CDR2 SQIVND (reference sequence). CDR3 sequence (DNA): TGTGCCAGTAGTACCGGGACTGTCTCTTACCAGTACTTC. It encodes CASSTGTVSYQYF.

This rearrangement joins TRBV5-1 to TRBJ1-1; D is possibly TRBD1 (5 bases). V was trimmed by 0 bases and J by 4 bases, leaving 13 bases between them. The CDR3 spans 15 residues. The germline CDR1 and CDR2 sequences are SGHRS and YFSETQ. CDR3 sequence (DNA): TGCGCCAGCAGCTTGGAGGCACAGGCGGGCACTGAAGCTTTCTTT. Its translation is CASSLEAQAGTEAFF.

This chain links TRBV12-3 or TRBV12-4 with TRBJ1-5; TRBD1 is a possible D gene (5 bases). The ends were cut back, 6 bases at V and 4 bases at J, with 10 bases in the middle. The CDR3 is 13 amino acids. This CDR3 reads CASRQGVNQPQHF. The CDR3 DNA reads TGTGCCAGCAGGCAGGGAGTAAATCAGCCCCAGCATTTT.

The chain is built from TRBV5-8 and TRBJ2-7; D is ambiguous. The CDR3 totals 12 residues. V was pared by 4 bases and J by 2 bases, with 7 bases between. Germline V gene sequence: CDR1 SGHTS, CDR2 YDEGEE. In nucleotides, the CDR3 is TGTGCCAGCAGCGAAAGAGCCTACGAGCAGTACTTC. This sequence encodes CASSERAYEQYF.

The chain carries TRBV10-2 and TRBJ1-1; D is perhaps TRBD1 (5 bases). Trimming removed 4 bases from V and 0 bases from J, with 9 bases in between. There are 14 residues in the CDR3. Germline values: CDR1 WSHSY, CDR2 SAAADI. The CDR3 protein is CASSGQPLNTEAFF. The CDR3 nucleotides are TGCGCCAGCAGTGGACAGCCTCTGAACACTGAAGCTTTCTTT.

The CDR3 DNA is TGTGCCAGTTCCACAGGGGGGAACACAGATACGCAGTATTTT. It is translated as CASSTGGNTDTQYF. The chain has TRBV19 and TRBJ2-3; TRBD1 aligns across 8 bases. V was pared by 8 bases and J by 2 bases, with 6 bases of the junction left unmatched. The V gene's germline CDR1 is LNHDA and CDR2 SQIVND (reference sequence). The CDR3 is 14 residues long. Combining the CDR3 with reference TRBV19 and TRBJ2-3 gives the whole variable domain DGGITQSPKYLFRKEGQNVTLSCEQNLNHDAMYWYRQDPGQGLRLIYYSQIVNDFQKGDIAEGYSVSREKKESFPLTVTSAQKNPTAFYLCASSTGGNTDTQYFGPGTRLTVL.

The chain couples TRBV13 to TRBJ2-7, with TRBD1 matching 7 bases. V shed 6 bases, J shed 2 bases, and the junction held 10 bases outside the gene matches. The CDR3 length is 15 residues. Germline CDR1 and CDR2: PRHDT and FYEKMQ (reference sequence). The CDR3 loop is CASSDRDSATYEQYF. In DNA, the CDR3 is TGTGCCAGCAGTGACAGGGATTCCGCTACCTACGAGCAGTACTTC.

The CDR3 DNA sequence: TGTGCCAGCAGCTTGAGCAGACCGAATTCACCCCTCCACTTT. This translates into CASSLSRPNSPLHF. J is TRBJ1-6 and V is TRBV5-5; no clear D gene. The germline V and J ends were trimmed by 1 base and 7 bases, with 9 bases remaining between them. Germline lookup yields CDR1 SGHKS and CDR2 YYEKEE (reference sequence). The CDR3 covers 14 residues.